Presented here are 32 T cell receptor beta chains from one specimen sequenced in a study of intratumoral heterogeneity in liver cancer. Data came from immunoSEQ multiplex PCR; TCRdb stores just in-frame clones and leaves some out. The sample contains just over 20,000 clones, about two thirds of which appear only once. The sample was tumor-adjacent normal tissue, taken before any cancer treatment. These receptor sequences come from a woman aged 70-85 years with hepatocellular carcinoma.

J is TRBJ2-6 and V is TRBV27; 7 nucleotides match TRBD1. The germline CDR1 and CDR2 sequences are MNHEY and SMNVEV (reference sequence). This CDR3 is 19 amino acids long. The junction had 15 bases not matched to a gene; V was cut back by 6 bases and J by 1 base. The CDR3 reads CASRPQTGRSGSGANVLTF. CDR3 DNA: TGTGCCAGCAGACCCCAGACAGGGAGAAGTGGTTCTGGGGCCAACGTCCTGACTTTC.

V gene TRBV19 combines with J gene TRBJ2-1, with 10 bases lining up with TRBD2. The V gene end was trimmed by 5 bases and the J gene end by 9 bases; junction bases not matched to a gene: 10. Germline values: CDR1 LNHDA, CDR2 SQIVND (reference sequence). This CDR3 region has 15 residues. Here the CDR3 reads CASSPLAGVYSEQFF. The CDR3 DNA follows: TGTGCCAGTAGTCCTCTAGCGGGAGTCTATAGTGAGCAGTTCTTC.

The V and J genes are TRBV11-3 and TRBJ2-2, with D perhaps matching TRBD2 (5 bases). The germline V gene encodes CDR1 SGHNT and CDR2 YENEEA. The CDR3 spans 13 residues. Between the trimmed V and J ends, which lost 8 bases and 7 bases, there was a span of 14 bases. The CDR3 DNA sequence: TGTGCCAGCGGACTTCCGGGTAGCGGGGAGCTGTTTTTT. This encodes CASGLPGSGELFF.

The V and J genes are TRBV4-1 and TRBJ1-1, with D maybe TRBD1 (6 bases). This CDR3 contains 16 residues. V lost 8 bases to trimming and J lost 3 bases, with 22 bases between them. Germline V gene sequence: CDR1 MGHRA, CDR2 YSYEKL. The CDR3 sequence is CASSRDGTPGDTEAFF. Written as DNA, the CDR3 is TGCGCCAGCTCCCGGGACGGGACACCTGGGGACACTGAAGCTTTCTTT.

This chain's CDR3 is CASSEPGHTYTDTQYF. The CDR3 nucleotides are TGTGCCAGCAGCGAACCGGGACACACCTACACAGATACGCAGTATTTT. This sequence joins TRBV21-1 and TRBJ2-3; the table calls TRBD1, which could not be checked here. TRBV21-1 is deemed a pseudogene. The CDR3 runs to 16 residues.

The J gene is TRBJ2-1, the V gene TRBV29-1; the D gene is possibly TRBD2 (5 bases). The CDR3 covers 14 residues. V was trimmed by 6 bases and J by 4 bases, leaving 16 bases between them. Germline V gene sequence: CDR1 SQVTM, CDR2 ANQGSEA. CDR3 bases: TGCAGCGTCCCCGCGGTAGCGAGTTACAATGAGCAGTTCTTC. It translates to CSVPAVASYNEQFF.

This chain joins TRBV6-1 and TRBJ2-7, with D possibly being TRBD2 (6 bases). V lost 10 bases, J lost 4 bases, and 14 bases lay in between. CDR1 is MNHNS, CDR2 SASEGT, per germline. CDR3 size: 12 residues. The CDR3 is CATDPGGYEQYF. CDR3 coding DNA: TGTGCCACCGACCCTGGGGGGTACGAGCAGTACTTC.

The chain has TRBV5-4 and TRBJ2-1, with 10 bases fitting TRBD2. The CDR3 length is 13 residues. From germline, CDR1 is SGHNT and CDR2 YYREEE (reference sequence). The V and J ends lost 4 bases and 15 bases, in that order; junction bases with no gene match: 10. Here the CDR3 reads CASSREEREGRFF. The CDR3 DNA reads as TGTGCCAGCAGCCGCGAAGAGCGGGAGGGGAGGTTCTTC.

V is TRBV18 and J is TRBJ2-2; 11 bases are shared with TRBD2. V lost 2 bases to trimming and J lost 5 bases; unmatched junction nucleotides: 4. This CDR3 comprises 16 residues. Per the germline V gene, CDR1 is KGHSH and CDR2 is LQKENI. CDR3 coding DNA: TGTGCCAGCTCACCATACACTAGCGGGAGAACCGGGGAGCTGTTTTTT. It is translated as CASSPYTSGRTGELFF. Drawing the rest from reference TRBV18 and TRBJ2-2, the complete variable domain is NAGVMQNPRHLVRRRGQEARLRCSPMKGHSHVYWYRQLPEEGLKFMVYLQKENIIDESGMPKERFSAEFPKEGPSILRIQQVVRGDSAAYFCASSPYTSGRTGELFFGEGSRLTVL.

V and J are TRBV2 and TRBJ1-2; TRBD1 agrees at 9 bases. J gave up 4 bases and V 7 bases, and 7 bases lay outside the gene matches. This CDR3 has 14 residues. Germline lookup yields CDR1 SNHLY and CDR2 FYNNEI. The CDR3: CASNNRGLSYGYTF. CDR3 nucleotides: TGTGCCAGCAATAACAGGGGGCTTTCCTATGGCTACACCTTC.

The chain uses TRBV5-5 and TRBJ1-2; D unclear. The CDR3 covers 14 residues. V lost 0 bases to trimming and J lost 4 bases, with 10 bases between them. Germline CDR1 and CDR2: SGHKS and YYEKEE (reference sequence). CDR3 sequence reads: CASSLDASSYGYTF. The CDR3 DNA is TGTGCCAGCAGCTTGGATGCCAGCTCCTATGGCTACACCTTC.

A few counts support this clone. This chain uses TRBV24-1 with TRBJ2-5; D is possibly TRBD1 or TRBD2 (5 bases each). V was pared by 0 bases and J by 2 bases, with 12 bases between. Looked up from germline, CDR1 is KGHDR and CDR2 is SFDVKD. There are 16 residues in the CDR3. The CDR3 DNA is TGTGCCACCAGTGATTTGGTTGGGGGAGATCAAGAGACCCAGTACTTC. This codes for CATSDLVGGDQETQYF.

This clone was seen a handful of times. This sequence joins TRBV18 and TRBJ2-5, with unresolved D. The germline gives CDR1 KGHSH, CDR2 LQKENI. Between the trimmed V and J ends, which lost 2 bases and 0 bases, there was a span of 10 bases. The CDR3 spans 15 residues. DNA for the CDR3: TGTGCCAGCTCACCAGGCACAGTAGACCAAGAGACCCAGTACTTC. Its protein product is CASSPGTVDQETQYF.

The sample holds one count of this clone. CDR3: CASSQGAGLNTEAFF. As DNA, the CDR3 is TGTGCCAGCAGCCAAGGGGCAGGGCTAAACACTGAAGCTTTCTTT. The rearrangement links TRBV4-2 to TRBJ1-1, with a weak D call TRBD1 (5 bases). Germline CDR1 LGHNA, CDR2 YNFKEQ. Trimming pared 1 base from V and 2 bases from J, leaving 11 bases between. This CDR3 is 15 amino acids long.

This chain connects TRBV7-9 to TRBJ2-1, with 7 bases fitting TRBD1. The CDR3 totals 13 residues. After removal of 11 bases from V and 2 bases from J, the junction contained 6 bases not matched to a gene. Germline V CDR1 and CDR2: SEHNR, FQNEAQ (reference sequence). The CDR3 nucleotides are TGTGCCTTGGGACAGCTGACCTACAATGAGCAGTTCTTC. Translated, it gives CALGQLTYNEQFF. The full variable domain, completed using reference TRBV7-9 and TRBJ2-1, is DTGVSQNPRHKITKRGQNVTFRCDPISEHNRLYWYRQTLGQGPEFLTYFQNEAQLEKSRLLSDRFSAERPKGSFSTLEIQRTEQGDSAMYLCALGQLTYNEQFFGPGTRLTVL.

The chain uses TRBV19 and TRBJ1-4; perhaps TRBD1 as D (5 bases). CDR3 length: 14 residues. From germline, CDR1 is LNHDA and CDR2 SQIVND (reference sequence). The ends were cut back, 5 bases at V and 11 bases at J, with 18 bases in the middle. CDR3 bases: TGTGCCAGTAGTTCTGACAGAATGTATCGGAAACTGTTTTTT. It is translated as CASSSDRMYRKLFF. Looking up the rest from reference TRBV19 and TRBJ1-4 gives the full variable domain: DGGITQSPKYLFRKEGQNVTLSCEQNLNHDAMYWYRQDPGQGLRLIYYSQIVNDFQKGDIAEGYSVSREKKESFPLTVTSAQKNPTAFYLCASSSDRMYRKLFFGSGTQLSVL.

This clone occurred once. V gene TRBV18 combines with J gene TRBJ1-1; TRBD1 agrees at 9 bases. Germline trimming cut 1 base from V and 4 bases from J; bases unmatched to any gene: 7. The CDR3 has 16 amino acids. CDR1 and CDR2 (germline): KGHSH, LQKENI. DNA for the CDR3: TGTGCCAGCTCACCACGCGGGGACAGGGCCCTCACTGAAGCTTTCTTT. It encodes CASSPRGDRALTEAFF.

This chain links TRBV9 with TRBJ2-3, with TRBD2 matching over 7 bases. CDR1 is SGDLS and CDR2 is YYNGEE in the germline V gene. The J segment lost 4 bases and the V segment lost 4 bases, leaving 15 bases of the junction unmatched. CDR3 length equals 17 residues. This CDR3 is CASSPVPGTIYSDTQYF. The DNA of the CDR3 is TGTGCCAGCAGCCCAGTCCCCGGGACTATTTATTCAGATACGCAGTATTTT.

The genes are TRBV18 and TRBJ1-3; possibly TRBD1 for D (5 bases). CDR3 length: 15 amino acids. The germline V and J ends were trimmed by 2 bases and 0 bases, with 8 bases remaining between them. CDR1 is KGHSH, CDR2 LQKENI, per germline. The chain's CDR3 is CASSPEGISGNTIYF. CDR3 sequence (DNA): TGTGCCAGCTCACCAGAGGGGATCTCTGGAAACACCATATATTTT.

This clone rates as medium-sized. The chain carries TRBV25-1 and TRBJ2-2; 9 bases align to TRBD2. The CDR3 runs 15 residues. Germline V gene data show CDR1 as MGHDK and CDR2 as SYGVNS. V dropped 3 bases and J dropped 4; count of bases not matched to a gene: 3. The chain's CDR3 is CASSDKAGGTGELFF. The CDR3 region has the DNA TGTGCCAGCAGTGACAAAGCGGGGGGCACCGGGGAGCTGTTTTTT.

The gene calls are TRBV27 and TRBJ1-5; the D is unclear. Germline V gives CDR1 MNHEY, CDR2 SMNVEV (reference sequence). Trimming shortened V by 0 bases and J by 9 bases, and 9 bases separated the two germline ends. This CDR3 region has 13 residues. CDR3 coding DNA: TGTGCCAGCAGTTTATCGTCGTATGGGCCCCAGCATTTT. The encoded protein is CASSLSSYGPQHF.

The gene calls are TRBV7-3 and TRBJ1-4, with a tentative D call TRBD1 (5 bases). The CDR3 extends over 14 amino acids. V was trimmed by 3 bases and J by 7 bases, leaving 12 bases between them. Germline assignment: CDR1 SGHTA and CDR2 FQGTGA. CDR3 nucleotide sequence: TGTGCCAGCAGCTTGGGGGGAAAAGGTGAAAAACTGTTTTTT. Its protein is CASSLGGKGEKLFF.

This clone was seen only a few times. The chain recombines TRBV2 with TRBJ2-3, with D unresolved. The germline CDR1 and CDR2 sequences are SNHLY and FYNNEI. The CDR3 spans 11 residues. Trimming left V 2 bases short and J 6 bases short, with 3 bases between. Here the CDR3 DNA reads TGTGCCAGCAGTGAAAGGGATACGCAGTATTTT. Residues: CASSERDTQYF. The variable domain in full, completed from reference TRBV2 and TRBJ2-3, reads EPEVTQTPSHQVTQMGQEVILRCVPISNHLYFYWYRQILGQKVEFLVSFYNNEISEKSEIFDDQFSVERPDGSNFTLKIRSTKLEDSAMYFCASSERDTQYFGPGTRLTVL.

The J gene is TRBJ1-2, the V gene TRBV7-9; perhaps TRBD1 as D (6 bases). The V and J ends lost 5 bases and 5 bases respectively, with 24 bases between them. The germline V gene encodes CDR1 SEHNR and CDR2 FQNEAQ (reference sequence). This CDR3 contains 17 residues. The CDR3, as DNA: TGTGCCAGCAGCAGTTTCCCCGGGTCAGGAGGGGGTTATGGCTACACCTTC. Its translation: CASSSFPGSGGGYGYTF. The full variable domain, its missing parts supplied by reference TRBV7-9 and TRBJ1-2, is DTGVSQNPRHKITKRGQNVTFRCDPISEHNRLYWYRQTLGQGPEFLTYFQNEAQLEKSRLLSDRFSAERPKGSFSTLEIQRTEQGDSAMYLCASSSFPGSGGGYGYTFGSGTRLTVV.

Relative to its sample, this clone is medium-sized. V and J are TRBV2 and TRBJ2-2, with D hard to call. This CDR3 is built from 14 residues. V was trimmed by 5 bases and J by 0 bases, leaving 7 bases between them. CDR1 SNHLY and CDR2 FYNNEI come from the germline V gene. This CDR3 is CASSRDANTGELFF. As DNA, the CDR3 is TGTGCCAGCAGTCGAGACGCGAACACCGGGGAGCTGTTTTTT.

The V and J genes are TRBV10-1 and TRBJ1-2; no reliable D call. Trimming removed 11 bases at V and 10 bases at J, with 8 bases between. CDR3 size: 8 residues. CDR1 is WNHNN and CDR2 is SYGVQD in the germline V gene (reference sequence). CDR3 DNA: TGCGCCCGCCGTTACTACACCTTC. Encoded protein: CARRYYTF.

In its sample, this clone was seen a few times. One junction end does not reproduce the germline sequence, and a read error may be involved. J is TRBJ1-1 and V is TRBV5-1; 8 positions agree with TRBD1. The V gene's germline CDR1 is SGHRS and CDR2 YFSETQ. The CDR3 is 15 residues long. The CDR3 here is CASNLRPGGGSEAFF. The DNA of the CDR3 is TGCGCCAGCAACTTGAGGCCAGGGGGCGGGTCTGAAGCTTTCTTT.

The genes are TRBV5-1 and TRBJ2-1, with 13 positions matching TRBD2. This CDR3 spans 14 amino acids. Germline CDR1 reads SGHRS; CDR2 reads YFSETQ. V gave up 4 bases and J gave up 8 bases; unmatched junction bases: 3. CDR3 protein: CASSRLAGGDEQFF. As DNA, the CDR3 is TGCGCCAGCAGCCGACTAGCGGGAGGAGATGAGCAGTTCTTC.

CDR3: CASSFRQKAYEQYF. In DNA form, the CDR3 reads TGTGCCAGCAGTTTCCGCCAGAAGGCCTACGAGCAGTACTTC. The chain recombines TRBV28 with TRBJ2-7; D ambiguous. Trimming pared 3 bases from V and 2 bases from J, leaving 11 bases between. The CDR3 has 14 amino acids. Germline V gene sequence: CDR1 MDHEN, CDR2 SYDVKM. Complete variable domain (other parts from reference TRBV28 and TRBJ2-7): DVKVTQSSRYLVKRTGEKVFLECVQDMDHENMFWYRQDPGLGLRLIYFSYDVKMKEKGDIPEGYSVSREKKERFSLILESASTNQTSMYLCASSFRQKAYEQYFGPGTRLTVT.

DNA for the CDR3: TGTGCCAGCAGCTTGGCAGGGACTAGCTCCTACAATGAGCAGTTCTTC. Amino acid sequence: CASSLAGTSSYNEQFF. The chain has TRBV5-5 and TRBJ2-1, with 8 bases identical to TRBD2. Germline lookup yields CDR1 SGHKS and CDR2 YYEKEE (reference sequence). This CDR3 has 16 residues. V gave up 0 bases and J gave up 0 bases; unmatched junction bases: 2.

This clone qualifies as medium-sized. The CDR3 region has the DNA TGTGCCAGCAGCTATGGAGGGCAGGGAATGAATGAGCAGTTCTTC. Translating it yields CASSYGGQGMNEQFF. The genes are TRBV5-8 and TRBJ2-1; tentatively, D is TRBD2 (6 bases). Germline V gene sequence: CDR1 SGHTS, CDR2 YDEGEE. Trimming left V 3 bases short and J 7 bases short, with 17 bases between. CDR3 length equals 15 residues.

The chain's CDR3 is CASRSTSGPQETQYF. The CDR3 nucleotides read TGCGCCAGCCGGAGTACTAGCGGGCCGCAAGAGACCCAGTACTTC. The chain uses TRBV5-1 and TRBJ2-5; 9 bases are a match to TRBD2. There are 15 residues in the CDR3. The junction had 9 bases not matched to a gene; V was cut back by 7 bases and J by 2 bases. Germline V lookup: CDR1 SGHRS, CDR2 YFSETQ.